The clone carrying this TCR beta chain was seen repeatedly, ten times or more. What it recognizes is unknown. The investigators amplified TCR beta CDR3 regions from RNA transcripts. TCR CDR3 underwent first-round RT-PCR with the HTBI primer set. TCRdb called the multiplex PCR reads again in MiXCR, with one record for every CDR3 protein. This sample yields around 300,000 distinct CDR3 sequences, of which roughly an eighth are seen a single time; roughly 35% belongs to the top ten. The sample is drawn from a study of T cells in Graves' hyperthyroidism and ophthalmopathy. Enrolled ophthalmopathy patients presented with a Clinical Activity Score of at least 3, a NOSPECS grade of at least 4, and disease duration under 3 months. Orbital computed tomography and thyroid ultrasound, together with serum TRAb and thyroxine and clinical symptoms, were used for diagnoses. Findings of the study overall: By a 13 V-J model, ophthalmopathy was set apart from stable hyperthyroidism. Most thyroid clonotypes expanded above 0.001 appeared in blood too.

The ends lost 5 bases at V and 0 bases at J; junction bases unmatched: 7. The CDR3 length is 14 residues. In germline, CDR1 is SQVTM, CDR2 ANQGSEA. This receptor was taken from a middle-aged woman with Graves' ophthalmopathy. J is TRBJ2-7 and V is TRBV29-1; the match to TRBD1 covers 7 bases. Sequencing was performed on blood. This CDR3 is CSVKTGTSSYEQYF. DNA of the CDR3: TGCAGCGTTAAGACAGGGACGAGCTCCTACGAGCAGTACTTC.